Listed here are 22 T cell receptor beta chains from one sample, sequenced in a study of blood T cell repertoires in COVID-19. This table comes from immunoSEQ multiplex PCR, and its TCRdb copy is limited to in-frame clones, with some not included. Of about 54,000 clones in the sample, 85% were seen once. Material for sequencing was peripheral blood. These receptors came from a human donor in a cohort sampled during active COVID-19.

The chain recombines TRBV28 with TRBJ1-2; a possible D gene is TRBD1 (5 bases). This CDR3 region has 15 residues. Trimming pared 6 bases from V and 3 bases from J, leaving 17 bases between. Germline lookup yields CDR1 MDHEN and CDR2 SYDVKM. CDR3 nucleotides: TGTGCCAGCAGACTCCCGGGGGGAGGGTACTATGGCTACACCTTC. Its translation: CASRLPGGGYYGYTF.

The chain is built from TRBV29-1 and TRBJ2-7; 7 bases fit TRBD1. Germline CDR1 and CDR2: SQVTM and ANQGSEA. The CDR3 has 13 residues. Trimming at V came to 7 bases and at J to 4 bases, leaving 10 bases not matched to a gene. CDR3 sequence reads: CSAGGAGGYEQYF. CDR3 DNA: TGCAGCGCGGGTGGGGCAGGGGGATACGAGCAGTACTTC.

The genes are TRBV5-6 and TRBJ1-6; D perhaps matches TRBD1 (5 bases). V lost 0 bases, J lost 9 bases, and 13 bases lay in between. From germline, CDR1 is SGHDT and CDR2 YYEEEE. The CDR3 is 15 amino acids. The CDR3 loop reads CASSLEPGNFSPLHF. The CDR3 nucleotides are TGTGCCAGCAGCTTGGAGCCAGGGAACTTTTCACCCCTCCACTTT.

This clone was found once. J is TRBJ1-2 and V is TRBV18; tentatively, D is TRBD1 (5 bases). The length of the CDR3 is 13 residues. Germline-derived CDR1 and CDR2 are KGHSH and LQKENI. Trimming took off 4 bases at V and 6 bases at J, with 12 bases between the two ends. CDR3 DNA: TGTGCCAGCTCACAATCGGACACAAATGGCTACACCTTC. Protein: CASSQSDTNGYTF.

The chain employs TRBV21-1 and TRBJ2-5; the table gives TRBD2 as D, unverified against the DNA. TRBV21-1 is marked as a pseudogene. CDR3 length: 17 residues. CDR3 DNA: TGTGCCAGCAGCAAAGTTAGAACGGGAGGGTACCAAGAGACCCAGTACTTC. Encoded protein: CASSKVRTGGYQETQYF.

This chain uses TRBV5-5 with TRBJ1-1; weak D call: TRBD1 (5 bases). Germline CDR1 is SGHKS and CDR2 is YYEKEE (reference sequence). With 4 bases removed from V and 4 bases from J, the gap between germline ends came to 14 bases. The CDR3 consists of 14 residues. The CDR3 DNA sequence: TGTGCCAGCAGCCTTGGGGGGGTGGGCACTGAAGCTTTCTTT. Its protein product is CASSLGGVGTEAFF.

The J gene is TRBJ2-3, the V gene TRBV19, with D uncertain. V was pared by 5 bases and J by 0 bases, with 6 bases between. The CDR3 totals 13 residues. CDR1 and CDR2 (germline): LNHDA, SQIVND (reference sequence). DNA for the CDR3: TGTGCCAGTAGTGCGGCCAGCACAGATACGCAGTATTTT. This gives the protein CASSAASTDTQYF.

This sequence joins TRBV11-3 and TRBJ2-3, with D possibly matching TRBD2 (6 bases). V gave up 2 bases and J gave up 9 bases, with 18 bases separating them. The CDR3 has 15 amino acids. The germline gives CDR1 SGHNT, CDR2 YENEEA. As DNA, the CDR3 is TGTGCCAGCAGCTTACCTCGAGGGGACTTGTGCACGCAGTATTTT. Residues: CASSLPRGDLCTQYF.

The chain joins TRBV7-6 to TRBJ2-1; 9 bases are shared with TRBD1. The CDR3 extends over 16 amino acids. V lost 1 base, J lost 15 bases, and 16 bases stayed unmatched. Germline assignment: CDR1 SGHVS and CDR2 FNYEAQ. The CDR3 sequence: CASSLGLPGTGFEAFF. The CDR3, as DNA: TGTGCCAGCAGCTTAGGGCTACCCGGGACAGGGTTCGAGGCGTTCTTC.

This chain uses TRBV27 with TRBJ2-7, with TRBD2 identical over 9 bases. Losses at the gene ends were 2 bases for V and 4 bases for J; bases not matched to a gene: 9. Germline V CDR1 and CDR2: MNHEY, SMNVEV (reference sequence). The CDR3 extends over 16 amino acids. CDR3 loop: CASSLVGAGGTYEQYF. The CDR3 DNA follows: TGTGCCAGCAGTTTAGTGGGAGCGGGAGGCACTTACGAGCAGTACTTC.

The rearrangement uses TRBV7-2 and TRBJ1-6, with TRBD1 matching 10 bases. V was pared by 7 bases and J by 9 bases, with 9 bases of the junction left unmatched. The CDR3 extends over 15 amino acids. The V gene's germline CDR1 is SGHTA and CDR2 FQGNSA. For the CDR3, the DNA is TGTGCCAGCACCCTTCAGGGACAGGGGAGTTCACCCCTCCACTTT. Translated, it gives CASTLQGQGSSPLHF.

The chain joins TRBV28 to TRBJ2-7; D is perhaps TRBD1 (5 bases). V was trimmed by 2 bases and J by 2 bases, leaving 10 bases between them. There are 14 residues in the CDR3. Looked up from germline, CDR1 is MDHEN and CDR2 is SYDVKM. The CDR3 reads CASSLQGETYEQYF. The CDR3 DNA is TGTGCCAGCAGTTTACAAGGGGAAACCTACGAGCAGTACTTC.

The J gene is TRBJ2-2, the V gene TRBV4-3, with TRBD2 matching over 16 bases. Germline-derived CDR1 and CDR2 are LGHNA and YSLEER. The CDR3 covers 18 residues. V trimming: 4 bases; J trimming: 6 bases; junction bases outside the gene matches: 8. CDR3 sequence: CASSPGTSGRARSGELFF. In nucleotides, the CDR3 is TGCGCCAGCAGCCCCGGGACTAGCGGGAGGGCCAGGTCCGGGGAGCTGTTTTTT.

The chain links TRBV12-3 or TRBV12-4 to TRBJ1-2; 7 positions match TRBD1. CDR3 length: 13 amino acids. Trimming took 7 bases from V and 2 from J; bases not matched to a gene: 4. CDR3 sequence (DNA): TGTGCCAGCACCCTGGACAGGAACTATGGCTACACCTTC. It is translated as CASTLDRNYGYTF.

The chain recombines TRBV11-3 with TRBJ2-7, with 8 positions matching TRBD2. This CDR3 comprises 13 residues. The ends lost 6 bases at V and 7 bases at J; junction bases unmatched: 8. Per germline, CDR1 SGHNT and CDR2 YENEEA. CDR3 sequence (DNA): TGTGCCAGCAGTGCAGCGGGAGTGGGAGAGCAGTACTTC. Encoded protein: CASSAAGVGEQYF.

This rearrangement joins TRBV4-2 to TRBJ2-7; D gene ambiguous. Trimming stripped 0 bases from V and 3 bases from J, with 12 bases between. CDR3 length equals 15 residues. Per the germline V gene, CDR1 is LGHNA and CDR2 is YNFKEQ. CDR3: CASSQDLEALYEQYF. In nucleotides, the CDR3 is TGTGCCAGCAGCCAAGACCTAGAAGCCCTCTACGAGCAGTACTTC.

V usage is TRBV9 and J usage is TRBJ1-3, with D hard to call. CDR3 length: 15 residues. Germline loops: CDR1 SGDLS, CDR2 YYNGEE. Trimming stripped 0 bases from V and 2 bases from J, with 9 bases between. CDR3 region: CASSVGPTAGNTIYF. CDR3 DNA: TGTGCCAGCAGCGTAGGCCCAACGGCTGGAAACACCATATATTTT.

The chain has TRBV4-1 and TRBJ2-1, with no clear D. Trimming removed 1 base from V and 11 bases from J, with 12 bases in between. The V gene's germline CDR1 is MGHRA and CDR2 YSYEKL. This CDR3 has 13 amino acids. Here the CDR3 DNA reads TGCGCCAGCAGCCAAGGAGGATACGAAAAGCAGTTCTTC. Protein: CASSQGGYEKQFF.

The chain uses TRBV28 and TRBJ2-4, with TRBD2 identical over 8 bases. Germline values: CDR1 MDHEN, CDR2 SYDVKM. The J segment lost 3 bases and the V segment lost 7 bases, leaving 8 bases of the junction unmatched. This CDR3 contains 15 residues. CDR3 residues: CASTPRGGYKNIQYF. The DNA of the CDR3 is TGTGCCAGCACCCCCCGGGGGGGTTACAAAAACATTCAGTACTTC.

This clone came up once. This chain uses TRBV6-5 with TRBJ2-3; 11 bases map to TRBD2. CDR3 size: 15 residues. The germline CDR1 and CDR2 sequences are MNHEY and SVGAGI. J lost 3 bases, V lost 7 bases, and 6 bases had no gene match. CDR3 in amino acids: CASNPGTSGTDTQYF. CDR3 in DNA: TGTGCCAGCAACCCCGGGACTAGCGGAACAGATACGCAGTATTTT.

The chain has TRBV6-5 and TRBJ2-7, with a possible D match to TRBD2 (6 bases). Germline V gene data show CDR1 as MNHEY and CDR2 as SVGAGI. This CDR3 contains 12 residues. Trimming shortened V by 8 bases and J by 3 bases, and 11 bases separated the two germline ends. The CDR3 region is CASGDLRYEQYF. In nucleotides, the CDR3 is TGTGCCAGCGGGGACTTACGCTACGAGCAGTACTTC.

This clone has a handful of counts. This sequence joins TRBV7-3 and TRBJ2-2; 11 positions agree with TRBD2. The V gene's germline CDR1 is SGHTA and CDR2 FQGTGA. The CDR3 has 13 amino acids. The V gene end was trimmed by 5 bases and the J gene end by 15 bases; junction bases not matched to a gene: 8. CDR3 bases: TGTGCCAGCAGCACAATTAGCGGGAGGGTGATGTTTTTT. Its protein product is CASSTISGRVMFF. Full variable domain (missing parts from reference TRBV7-3 and TRBJ2-2): GAGVSQTPSNKVTEKGKYVELRCDPISGHTALYWYRQSLGQGPEFLIYFQGTGAADDSGLPNDRFFAVRPEGSVSTLKIQRTERGDSAVYLCASSTISGRVMFFGEGSRLTVL.